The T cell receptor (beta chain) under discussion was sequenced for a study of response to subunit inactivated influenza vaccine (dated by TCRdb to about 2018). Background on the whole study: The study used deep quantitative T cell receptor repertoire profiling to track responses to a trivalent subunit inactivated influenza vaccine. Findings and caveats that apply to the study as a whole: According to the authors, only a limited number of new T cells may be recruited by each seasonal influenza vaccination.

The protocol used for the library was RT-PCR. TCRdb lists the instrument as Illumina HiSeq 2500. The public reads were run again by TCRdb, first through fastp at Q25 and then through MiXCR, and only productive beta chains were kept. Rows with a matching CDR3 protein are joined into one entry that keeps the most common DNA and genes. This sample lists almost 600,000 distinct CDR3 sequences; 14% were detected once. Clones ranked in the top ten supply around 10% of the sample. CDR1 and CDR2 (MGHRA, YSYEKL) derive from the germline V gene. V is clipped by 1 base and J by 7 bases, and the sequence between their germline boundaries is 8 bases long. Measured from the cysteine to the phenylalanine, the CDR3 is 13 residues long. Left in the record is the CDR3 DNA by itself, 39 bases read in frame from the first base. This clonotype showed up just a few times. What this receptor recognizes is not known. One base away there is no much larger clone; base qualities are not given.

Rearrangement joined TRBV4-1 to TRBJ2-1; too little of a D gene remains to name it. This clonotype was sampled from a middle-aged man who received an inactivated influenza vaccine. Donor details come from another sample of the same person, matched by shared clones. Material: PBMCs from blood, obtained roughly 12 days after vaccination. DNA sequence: TGCGCCAGCAGCCAAGGTCTCAATAATGAGCAGTTCTTC. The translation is CASSQGLNNEQFF.